These 14 T cell receptor beta chains were all obtained from the same sample, sequenced in a study of technical replicates of blood from a few donors (dated by TCRdb to between 2016 and 2019). Library preparation used the immunoSEQ multiplex PCR assay. Not all clones reach the TCRdb copy of this immuneACCESS table, which keeps in-frame sequences only. Checked studies attribute under half of the gap to unresolved V genes and leave the rest unexplained. Present in this sample are some 70,000 clones, less than 98% of which were seen just once. Under 0.3% of the sample goes to the ten largest clones. The sequenced sample was T cells isolated from PBMCs. These receptors originate from a human donor in good health.

This rearrangement joins TRBV5-6 to TRBJ2-2, with 9 positions matching TRBD2. Germline V lookup: CDR1 SGHDT, CDR2 YYEEEE. This CDR3 is 15 amino acids long. After removal of 5 bases from V and 5 bases from J, the junction contained 7 bases not matched to a gene. DNA of the CDR3: TGTGCCAGCAGGACCGGGACTAGCCGAACCGGGGAGCTGTTTTTT. This encodes CASRTGTSRTGELFF.

The V gene is TRBV6-5, the J gene TRBJ2-7, with 7 bases lining up with TRBD2. Trimming cost V 4 bases and J 6 bases; bases outside gene matches: 6. The V gene's germline CDR1 is MNHEY and CDR2 SVGAGI. The CDR3 is 13 amino acids. Here the CDR3 DNA reads TGTGCCAGCAGTTTTGGGGGACTAACCGAGCAGTACTTC. As protein: CASSFGGLTEQYF.

The chain carries TRBV28 and TRBJ2-2; 10 positions agree with TRBD1. This CDR3 spans 17 amino acids. J was trimmed by 5 bases and V by 3 bases; bases with no gene match: 9. In germline, CDR1 is MDHEN, CDR2 SYDVKM. In DNA form, the CDR3 reads TGTGCCAGCAGTTTCTTGGGACAGGGGAAGGGGACCGGGGAGCTGTTTTTT. Protein product: CASSFLGQGKGTGELFF.

The V call is TRBV9, the J call TRBJ1-3; no clear D gene. The CDR3 has 15 amino acids. CDR1 and CDR2 (germline): SGDLS, YYNGEE. V was clipped by 4 bases and J by 0 bases, with 11 bases between them. Written as DNA, the CDR3 is TGTGCCAGCAGCCTAGGACGGAGCTCTGGAAACACCATATATTTT. This encodes CASSLGRSSGNTIYF.

The gene calls are TRBV6-5 and TRBJ1-5, with D perhaps matching TRBD1 (6 bases). CDR1 is MNHEY, CDR2 SVGAGI, per germline. The V and J ends lost 5 bases and 6 bases respectively, with 17 bases between them. CDR3 size: 15 residues. As DNA, the CDR3 is TGTGCCAGCAGTATAGTACAGGGCGGGGGTCAGCCCCAGCATTTT. As protein: CASSIVQGGGQPQHF.

This clone showed up just once. V gene TRBV2 combines with J gene TRBJ2-7, with 7 bases identical to TRBD1. CDR1 and CDR2 (germline): SNHLY, FYNNEI. The CDR3 covers 13 residues. Trimming took 4 bases from V and 2 from J; bases not matched to a gene: 2. CDR3 nucleotide sequence: TGTGCCAGCAGTGTGGGGACAGCCTACGAGCAGTACTTC. The encoded protein is CASSVGTAYEQYF.

CDR3 DNA: TGTGCCAGCAGTACAGGGTTAGGCTACACCTTC. Translating gives CASSTGLGYTF. This chain links TRBV6-6 with TRBJ1-2, with D perhaps matching TRBD1 (6 bases). V gave up 5 bases and J gave up 8 bases, with 9 bases separating them. Germline V gene sequence: CDR1 MNHNY, CDR2 SVGAGI (reference sequence). The CDR3 is 11 amino acids.

J is TRBJ1-1 and V is TRBV7-9; the D is unclear. The CDR3 has 14 amino acids. Trimming cost V 4 bases and J 1 base, with 10 bases left between them. CDR1 is SEHNR and CDR2 is FQNEAQ in the germline V gene (reference sequence). The chain's CDR3 is CASSSRAKNTEAFF. In nucleotides, the CDR3 is TGTGCCAGCAGCTCACGCGCTAAGAACACTGAAGCTTTCTTT.

V usage is TRBV2 and J usage is TRBJ2-2, with 10 bases matching TRBD2. This CDR3 comprises 15 residues. The V and J ends lost 4 bases and 5 bases, in that order; junction bases with no gene match: 4. CDR1 and CDR2 from the germline V gene are SNHLY and FYNNEI. In nucleotides, the CDR3 is TGTGCCAGCAGTGTCCTAGCGGGAGATACCGGGGAGCTGTTTTTT. Amino acids: CASSVLAGDTGELFF. Looking up the rest from reference TRBV2 and TRBJ2-2 gives the full variable domain: EPEVTQTPSHQVTQMGQEVILRCVPISNHLYFYWYRQILGQKVEFLVSFYNNEISEKSEIFDDQFSVERPDGSNFTLKIRSTKLEDSAMYFCASSVLAGDTGELFFGEGSRLTVL.

This clone was found once. This chain uses TRBV30 with TRBJ2-3, with D unclear. The CDR3 has 11 amino acids. Trimming removed 4 bases at V and 8 bases at J, with 10 bases between. The germline V gene encodes CDR1 GTSNPN and CDR2 SVGIG (reference sequence). CDR3: CAWTMVSTQYF. The CDR3 coding sequence is TGTGCCTGGACAATGGTCAGTACGCAGTATTTT.

The rearrangement joins TRBV5-4 to TRBJ2-3, with D tentatively TRBD2 (6 bases). Germline lookup yields CDR1 SGHNT and CDR2 YYREEE (reference sequence). The CDR3 totals 15 residues. Between the trimmed V and J ends, which lost 0 bases and 3 bases, there was a span of 11 bases. CDR3 in amino acids: CASSLASSGTDTQYF. The CDR3 DNA sequence: TGTGCCAGCAGCTTGGCTAGTAGCGGTACAGATACGCAGTATTTT.

The chain recombines TRBV5-1 with TRBJ2-7; weak D call: TRBD1 (5 bases). CDR1 and CDR2 (germline): SGHRS, YFSETQ. Trimming cost V 0 bases and J 1 base, with 11 bases left between them. This CDR3 has 15 residues. The CDR3: CASSLGQGDSYEQYF. CDR3 nucleotide sequence: TGCGCCAGCAGCTTGGGCCAGGGTGATTCCTACGAGCAGTACTTC.

The V and J genes are TRBV7-9 and TRBJ2-1, with 7 positions matching TRBD1. The ends lost 6 bases at V and 3 bases at J; junction bases unmatched: 5. The CDR3 consists of 14 residues. Per the germline V gene, CDR1 is SEHNR and CDR2 is FQNEAQ (reference sequence). The CDR3 sequence is CASRTGFDYNEQFF. CDR3 nucleotide sequence: TGTGCCAGCAGGACAGGGTTTGACTACAATGAGCAGTTCTTC.

The V call is TRBV6-6, the J call TRBJ1-3; tentatively, D is TRBD1 (6 bases). CDR3 length: 14 amino acids. CDR1 and CDR2 from the germline V gene are MNHNY and SVGAGI (reference sequence). The ends were cut back, 6 bases at V and 1 base at J, with 10 bases in the middle. CDR3 nucleotide sequence: TGTGCCAGCAGATTACAGGGATCTGGAAACACCATATATTTT. Encoded protein: CASRLQGSGNTIYF.